Following are 18 T cell receptor beta chains from one sample sequenced in a study of T cell changes during pregnancy in multiple sclerosis (dated by TCRdb to about 2019). Library preparation used the immunoSEQ multiplex PCR assay. Here the immuneACCESS table is served through TCRdb, limited to in-frame sequences with V and J called. Missing clones are a known gap in these copies; in checked studies unresolved V genes cover under half, and the rest lacks a known reason. The sample records 35,000 to 45,000 clones, 91% of which are singletons. Roughly 0.5% of the sample is in the top ten clones. The starting material was CD4+ T cells from peripheral blood mononuclear cells, obtained in the second trimester of pregnancy. All receptors derive from a female donor in good health, enrolled as a control in a pregnancy study.

The chain links TRBV7-8 to TRBJ1-5; a possible D gene is TRBD1 (5 bases). The CDR3 is 14 amino acids. Germline CDR1 and CDR2: SGHVS and FQNEAQ. Trimming stripped 5 bases from V and 3 bases from J, with 11 bases between. As DNA, the CDR3 is TGTGCCAGCAGCGCAACAGGCCCCAATCAGCCCCAGCATTTT. It is translated as CASSATGPNQPQHF.

The chain has TRBV2 and TRBJ2-3, with 7 bases fitting TRBD2. This CDR3 region has 11 residues. Germline CDR1 reads SNHLY; CDR2 reads FYNNEI. The junction had 2 bases not matched to a gene; V was cut back by 10 bases and J by 4 bases. The DNA for the CDR3 is TGTGCCACCGGACTAGCAGATACGCAGTATTTT. Residues: CATGLADTQYF.

This clone has just one count. This chain joins TRBV2 and TRBJ1-5; unclear D gene. This CDR3 has 12 residues. The V end was cut by 11 bases, the J end by 3 bases, with 11 bases between. CDR1 SNHLY and CDR2 FYNNEI come from the germline V gene. The CDR3 is CALGIDNQPQHF. Written as DNA, the CDR3 is TGTGCCCTCGGGATCGACAATCAGCCCCAGCATTTT.

The genes are TRBV6-5 and TRBJ2-2; TRBD2 might be the D (6 bases). The CDR3 has 14 residues. The germline V gene encodes CDR1 MNHEY and CDR2 SVGAGI. Trimming left V 0 bases short and J 4 bases short, with 6 bases between. Written as DNA, the CDR3 is TGTGCCAGCAGTTACTCCGGGGGCACCGGGGAGCTGTTTTTT. Amino acid sequence: CASSYSGGTGELFF.

The chain links TRBV7-9 to TRBJ1-1; D remains unclear. The V end lost 6 bases, the J end lost 10 bases, and 18 bases lay between the germline ends. CDR3 size: 13 residues. CDR1 and CDR2 from the germline V gene are SEHNR and FQNEAQ (reference sequence). The CDR3 sequence is CASSPQSGFRAFF. The CDR3 DNA is TGTGCCAGCAGTCCCCAAAGCGGTTTTAGAGCTTTCTTT.

This clone was observed a single time. V is TRBV28 and J is TRBJ2-7; 10 bases align to TRBD2. V lost 3 bases, J lost 6 bases, and 8 bases stayed unmatched. This CDR3 is built from 15 residues. Germline CDR1 and CDR2: MDHEN and SYDVKM. The CDR3 spells CASSLGSGGAGEQYF. The CDR3 bases are TGTGCCAGCAGTTTGGGGAGCGGGGGGGCCGGCGAGCAGTACTTC.

The chain couples TRBV19 to TRBJ1-5; D is possibly TRBD1 (5 bases). V lost 7 bases and J lost 0, with 16 bases in between. Germline V lookup: CDR1 LNHDA, CDR2 SQIVND (reference sequence). The CDR3 runs to 16 residues. In DNA, the CDR3 is TGTGCCAGTAACCGTGGGGGAGGGAATAGCAATCAGCCCCAGCATTTT. It is translated as CASNRGGGNSNQPQHF.

The chain recombines TRBV29-1 with TRBJ2-7; D not resolved. This CDR3 has 11 residues. Germline V lookup: CDR1 SQVTM, CDR2 ANQGSEA. V lost 6 bases and J 2 bases, leaving 8 bases between the germline ends. CDR3 nucleotides: TGCAGCGTCCGGGTAACCTACGAGCAGTACTTC. Protein sequence: CSVRVTYEQYF.

The rearrangement links TRBV30 to TRBJ1-1; a possible D gene is TRBD1 (5 bases). Deletions cut 3 bases from V and 5 bases from J, with 34 bases between. The CDR3 has 20 residues. Per germline, CDR1 GTSNPN and CDR2 SVGIG (reference sequence). The CDR3 nucleotides read TGTGCCTGGAGCCCCGACCTTGACCTCCGGGAAATTCTCGGGGGGACTGAAGCTTTCTTT. As protein: CAWSPDLDLREILGGTEAFF.

This chain joins TRBV19 and TRBJ2-5; D possibly corresponds to TRBD1 (6 bases). CDR1 is LNHDA, CDR2 SQIVND, per germline (reference sequence). V shed 0 bases and J shed 2 bases, with 13 bases lying between them. The CDR3 spans 16 residues. The CDR3 reads CASSIEPGAYQETQYF. DNA for the CDR3: TGTGCCAGTAGTATAGAACCAGGGGCGTATCAAGAGACCCAGTACTTC. Together with reference TRBV19 and TRBJ2-5, the CDR3 gives the full variable domain: DGGITQSPKYLFRKEGQNVTLSCEQNLNHDAMYWYRQDPGQGLRLIYYSQIVNDFQKGDIAEGYSVSREKKESFPLTVTSAQKNPTAFYLCASSIEPGAYQETQYFGPGTRLLVL.

The rearrangement links TRBV6-1 to TRBJ1-2; TRBD1 aligns across 8 bases. V gave up 6 bases and J gave up 8 bases; unmatched junction bases: 11. Germline V lookup: CDR1 MNHNS, CDR2 SASEGT. The CDR3 is 14 residues long. CDR3 DNA sequence: TGTGCCAGCAGAGGCCAGGGGGCAGGGTGGGGCTACACCTTC. Translating it yields CASRGQGAGWGYTF.

The rearrangement joins TRBV4-1 to TRBJ2-1; 10 bases match TRBD2. The CDR3 totals 17 residues. J was trimmed by 1 base and V by 0 bases; bases with no gene match: 3. Germline lookup yields CDR1 MGHRA and CDR2 YSYEKL. The CDR3 DNA reads as TGCGCCAGCAGCCAAGACAGAGCGGGGGGGTCCTACAATGAGCAGTTCTTC. This encodes CASSQDRAGGSYNEQFF.

This chain joins TRBV5-1 and TRBJ1-2, with D perhaps matching TRBD1 (5 bases). CDR3 length equals 14 residues. CDR1 and CDR2 (germline): SGHRS, YFSETQ. V gave up 4 bases and J gave up 10 bases, with 20 bases separating them. The CDR3 region has the DNA TGCGCCAGCAGCCCGTCTGGGGGGGTTCTGGACTACACCTTC. Translation: CASSPSGGVLDYTF.

This clone was recorded once. J is TRBJ2-7 and V is TRBV5-1, with TRBD1 matching over 9 bases. CDR1 is SGHRS, CDR2 YFSETQ, per germline. V shed 4 bases and J 6 bases; nucleotides not matched to a gene: 8. The CDR3 is made up of 14 amino acids. The CDR3 region is CASSPRTGVGEQYF. The CDR3 bases are TGCGCCAGCAGCCCACGGACAGGGGTGGGCGAGCAGTACTTC. Full variable domain (remainder filled in from reference TRBV5-1 and TRBJ2-7): KAGVTQTPRYLIKTRGQQVTLSCSPISGHRSVSWYQQTPGQGLQFLFEYFSETQRNKGNFPGRFSGRQFSNSRSEMNVSTLELGDSALYLCASSPRTGVGEQYFGPGTRLTVT.

The gene calls are TRBV28 and TRBJ1-5, with a possible D match to TRBD1 (6 bases). This CDR3 contains 14 residues. Per the germline V gene, CDR1 is MDHEN and CDR2 is SYDVKM. V was shortened by 3 bases and J by 4 bases, with 10 bases between the two germline ends. This CDR3 is CASSFYTGNQPQHF. In DNA form, the CDR3 reads TGTGCCAGCAGTTTCTACACAGGGAATCAGCCCCAGCATTTT.

The chain employs TRBV5-1 and TRBJ1-5; D is possibly TRBD1 (5 bases). The germline gives CDR1 SGHRS, CDR2 YFSETQ. The V and J ends lost 4 bases and 3 bases respectively, with 17 bases between them. The CDR3 has 16 residues. CDR3 loop: CASSPYPDSFNQPQHF. The DNA of the CDR3 is TGCGCCAGCAGCCCCTACCCAGACAGCTTCAATCAGCCCCAGCATTTT.

The genes are TRBV5-6 and TRBJ1-2, with 9 nucleotides matching TRBD1. The CDR3 covers 13 residues. Germline values: CDR1 SGHDT, CDR2 YYEEEE. V trimming: 0 bases; J trimming: 6 bases; junction bases outside the gene matches: 0. DNA of the CDR3: TGTGCCAGCAGCTTGGGACAGGGGGATGGCTACACCTTC. Translation: CASSLGQGDGYTF.

V usage is TRBV6-1 and J usage is TRBJ1-1; D not certain. Germline V gene sequence: CDR1 MNHNS, CDR2 SASEGT. V was shortened by 4 bases and J by 1 base, with 10 bases between the two germline ends. This CDR3 contains 14 residues. The DNA for the CDR3 is TGTGCCAGCAGTGTTAGCAGCAGGAACACTGAAGCTTTCTTT. Translation: CASSVSSRNTEAFF.